This entry lists 2 T cell receptor beta chains sequenced from one sample in a study of cytomegalovirus exposure and HLA in healthy donors. PCR was performed using 60 Vbeta and 13 Jbeta primers. Clones were sequenced by immunoSEQ multiplex PCR, and TCRdb holds only the in-frame ones, with some missing. In all, the sample yields tens of thousands of clones. The sample was PBMCs. These receptors were collected from a man in his forties in good health and CMV-seronegative.

The genes are TRBV19 and TRBJ1-5, with D tentatively TRBD1 (5 bases). Per germline, CDR1 LNHDA and CDR2 SQIVND (reference sequence). Trimming took off 5 bases at V and 4 bases at J, with 15 bases between the two ends. The CDR3 runs to 15 residues. The CDR3 loop is CASSSTGTRNQPQHF. CDR3 nucleotide sequence: TGTGCCAGTAGTTCCACCGGGACTAGAAATCAGCCCCAGCATTTT.

The chain is built from TRBV11-2 and TRBJ2-5; 7 bases agree with TRBD1. CDR3 length: 13 amino acids. The germline gives CDR1 SGHAT, CDR2 FQNNGV. J gave up 5 bases and V 5 bases, and 5 bases lay outside the gene matches. For the CDR3, the DNA is TGTGCCAGCAGCCTCGACAGGGTTGAGACCCAGTACTTC. This translates into CASSLDRVETQYF.